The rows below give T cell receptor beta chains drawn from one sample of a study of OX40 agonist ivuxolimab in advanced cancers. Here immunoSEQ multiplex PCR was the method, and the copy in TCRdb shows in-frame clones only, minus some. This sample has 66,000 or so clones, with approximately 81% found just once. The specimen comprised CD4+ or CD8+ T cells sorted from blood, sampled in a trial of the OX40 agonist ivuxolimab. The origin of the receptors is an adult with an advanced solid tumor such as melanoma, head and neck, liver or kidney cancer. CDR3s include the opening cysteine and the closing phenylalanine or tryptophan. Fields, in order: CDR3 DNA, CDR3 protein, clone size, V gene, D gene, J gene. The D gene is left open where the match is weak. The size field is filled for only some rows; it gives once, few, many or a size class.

TGTGCCAGCTCACCTCCATTAGCGGGTCCTTCCTACGAGCAGTACTTC CASSPPLAGPSYEQYF - TRBV18 TRBD2 TRBJ2-7
TGCGCCAGCAGCTCACTGACAGGCTCGGACGAGCAGTACTTC CASSSLTGSDEQYF - TRBV5-1 - TRBJ2-7
TGTGCCACCCGGTTCACCGGGGAGCTGTTTTTT CATRFTGELFF - TRBV10-3 - TRBJ2-2
TGTGCCAGCAGTCCTCGACTAGCGGGAGGGAGGGAGACCCAGTACTTC CASSPRLAGGRETQYF few TRBV28 TRBD2 TRBJ2-5
TGTGCCACCAGCTCGGGGGCTGGAAACACCATATATTTT CATSSGAGNTIYF - TRBV15 - TRBJ1-3
TGCAGCGTTGAGCGGGGAGGCTACGAGCAGTACTTC CSVERGGYEQYF - TRBV29-1 - TRBJ2-7
TGTGCCAGCAGTTTCAAGGGGACAGGAAACTATGGCTACACCTTC CASSFKGTGNYGYTF - TRBV28 TRBD1 TRBJ1-2
TGTGCCAGCTCACTGGGGGACCAAGAGACCCAGTACTTC CASSLGDQETQYF - TRBV18 - TRBJ2-5
TGTGCCAGCAGCCCTCTCGACAGGGCAGATACGCAGTATTTT CASSPLDRADTQYF - TRBV5-4 TRBD1 TRBJ2-3
TGTGCCACCAGCAGTGGTGGACAGGGCGGTGGCTACACCTTC CATSSGGQGGGYTF few TRBV15 TRBD1 TRBJ1-2
TGTGCCAGCAGCCAAGACGGGCGTATGGGCTACACCTTC CASSQDGRMGYTF - TRBV11-2 - TRBJ1-2
TGTGCCAGCTCCCAAGACCGGCTGAGCGGTCAGCCCCAGCATTTT CASSQDRLSGQPQHF few TRBV18 - TRBJ1-5
TGTGCCAGCAGCTTGGAGGCCCAACCAGATACGCAGTATTTT CASSLEAQPDTQYF medium-sized TRBV2 - TRBJ2-3
TGTGCCAGCAGTGAAACCGGCGGAAGAAAGCAGGTGGCCAATGAAAAACTGTTTTTT CASSETGGRKQVANEKLFF - TRBV2 - TRBJ1-4
TGTGCCAGCAGCAAGGGACTAGATATCGGCACAGATACGCAGTATTTT CASSKGLDIGTDTQYF once TRBV11-2 TRBD2 TRBJ2-3
TGTGCCAGCAGCTTGGAGGCCCCAGGGGGGGAGACCCAGTACTTC CASSLEAPGGETQYF - TRBV11-2 - TRBJ2-5
TGTGCCAGCAGGCGGGACAGGCTCTATGGCTACACCTTC CASRRDRLYGYTF - TRBV6-5 TRBD1 TRBJ1-2
TGTGCCAGCAGTGGGGGACGGAACAATCAGCCCCAGCATTTT CASSGGRNNQPQHF once TRBV2 - TRBJ1-5
TGTGCCAGCAGCTTAGGGGCAGGGCCCAACTATGGCTACACCTTC CASSLGAGPNYGYTF - TRBV7-3 - TRBJ1-2
TGTGCCAGCAGCCTACGGACTAGGGGGCGGGATGAGCAGTTCTTC CASSLRTRGRDEQFF - TRBV7-2 - TRBJ2-1
TGTGCCAGCAGCTTAGCGCTAGCGGGAGGGACAGATACGCAGTATTTT CASSLALAGGTDTQYF - TRBV11-2 TRBD2 TRBJ2-3
TGTGCCAGTAGTATTCTGGCAGAGAGCAATCAGCCCCAGCATTTT CASSILAESNQPQHF - TRBV19 - TRBJ1-5
TGCGCCAGCAGTGAGCTAGCGGGAGGGCCGGAGTACGAGCAGTACTTC CASSELAGGPEYEQYF - TRBV10-1 TRBD2 TRBJ2-7
TGTGCCAGCAGCGTAGGACAGGGAATCCAAGAGACCCAGTACTTC CASSVGQGIQETQYF few TRBV9 TRBD1 TRBJ2-5
TGCGCCAGCAGCGACAGGGGGTTGAGTAGTGAAAAACTGTTTTTT CASSDRGLSSEKLFF - TRBV4-3 TRBD1 TRBJ1-4
TGTGCCTCCGCGAGCTCCTACAATGAGCAGTTCTTC CASASSYNEQFF - TRBV9 - TRBJ2-1
TGTGCCAGCAGCTTGCGGGGTGGCACTGAAGCTTTCTTT CASSLRGGTEAFF - TRBV5-4 - TRBJ1-1
TGTGCCTCGGGCCAAAGGGAAAAACTGTTTTTT CASGQREKLFF many TRBV30 - TRBJ1-4
TGTGCCAGCAGCGCAAAAAGGGACAGGGGGTACCAAGAGACCCAGTACTTC CASSAKRDRGYQETQYF - TRBV7-6 TRBD1 TRBJ2-5
TGTGCCAGCAGCCCGACTAGCGGGAGAAGCGAGCAGTACTTC CASSPTSGRSEQYF once TRBV11-3 TRBD2 TRBJ2-7
TGTGCCAGCAGCTTGGGACTATTTGGCAACTACGAGCAGTACTTC CASSLGLFGNYEQYF - TRBV7-2 TRBD2 TRBJ2-7
TGTGCCAGCAGCCCGAGGGGGAACACTGAAGCTTTCTTT CASSPRGNTEAFF - TRBV5-4 - TRBJ1-1
TGTGCCAGCAGTTTACCCGAAATAAGACAGGCCTATGGCTACACCTTC CASSLPEIRQAYGYTF once TRBV28 - TRBJ1-2
TGTGCCAGCAGTTTGGAGCAGGGGAAGTTGGCCCAGCATTTT CASSLEQGKLAQHF many TRBV28 - TRBJ1-5
TGTGCCAGCAGTCCCCCCCGGTCAGGGAAAGAGACCCAGTACTTC CASSPPRSGKETQYF - TRBV6-5 - TRBJ2-5
TGCGCCGTCGCGGAGTTCGCAGATACGCAGTATTTT CAVAEFADTQYF once TRBV4-1 - TRBJ2-3
TGTGCCAGCAGCCTCACGGGGGGCTCCTACGAGCAGTACTTC CASSLTGGSYEQYF - TRBV11-2 TRBD2 TRBJ2-7
TGTGCCAGCAGCCAAGATCCGAGTTCCACTGAAGCTTTCTTT CASSQDPSSTEAFF - TRBV14 - TRBJ1-1
TGTGCCAGCAGCCAGGCGCCAAGTTACGAGCAGTACTTC CASSQAPSYEQYF - TRBV6-6 - TRBJ2-7
TGCGCCAGCAGCAACCCGACAGGGACGCGCAAAAACATTCAGTACTTC CASSNPTGTRKNIQYF few TRBV4-1 TRBD1 TRBJ2-4
TGCGCCAGCAGCTTTGGTGGGACAACGAACACTGAAGCTTTCTTT CASSFGGTTNTEAFF - TRBV5-1 - TRBJ1-1
TGTGCCAGCACCCAGGACCCCTCCTACAATGAGCAGTTCTTC CASTQDPSYNEQFF - TRBV5-4 - TRBJ2-1
TGTGCCATCAGTGAGGCGACTAGCGCCTACTCCTACGAGCAGTACTTC CAISEATSAYSYEQYF once TRBV10-3 TRBD2 TRBJ2-7
TGCGCCAGCAGTCCTAGCGGAGGCAGGTCGAATGAGCAGTTCTTC CASSPSGGRSNEQFF - TRBV10-2 TRBD2 TRBJ2-1
TGCGCCAGCAGCTTGGCCATGGCGGGCCGAGCCGGGGAGCTGTTTTTT CASSLAMAGRAGELFF - TRBV5-1 - TRBJ2-2